This T cell receptor (beta chain) is drawn from a study of cytotoxic CD8 clonotypes in ibrutinib-treated CLL. General observations from the study: Baseline clonality exceeded age-matched healthy donors and tracked circulating CD8+ T-cell counts.

Cryopreserved PBMCs yielded approximately 2 micrograms of genomic DNA for TCR beta libraries. CDR3 length: 16 residues. CDR1 is MGHRA and CDR2 is YSYEKL in the germline V gene. With V trimmed by 4 bases and J by 3 bases, 8 bases remained unmatched. In this sample, this clone turned up a few times. Its antigen remains unknown. This table comes from immunoSEQ multiplex PCR, and its TCRdb copy is limited to in-frame clones, with some not included. Altogether 130,000 or so clones are present, approximately 85% being singletons, with the ten largest covering around 2.1%. The sample in question was PBMCs, obtained after 24 months of ibrutinib treatment. The J gene is TRBJ1-5, the V gene TRBV4-1; TRBD1 matches at 8 bases. The sequence was obtained from a human donor with chronic lymphocytic leukemia. For the CDR3, the DNA is TGCGCCAGCAGCCCGAAGACAGGGGACGTCAATCAGCCCCAGCATTTT. Amino acids: CASSPKTGDVNQPQHF.